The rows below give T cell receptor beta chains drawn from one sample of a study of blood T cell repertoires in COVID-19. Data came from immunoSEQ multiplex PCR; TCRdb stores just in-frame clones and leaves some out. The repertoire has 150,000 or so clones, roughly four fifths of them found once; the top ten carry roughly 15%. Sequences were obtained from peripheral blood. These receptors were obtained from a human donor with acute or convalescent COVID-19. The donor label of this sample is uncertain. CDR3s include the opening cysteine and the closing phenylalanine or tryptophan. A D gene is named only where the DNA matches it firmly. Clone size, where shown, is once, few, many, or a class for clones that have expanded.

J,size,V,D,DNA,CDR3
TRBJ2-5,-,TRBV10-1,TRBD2,TGCGCCAGCAGTGAAGCTAGCGGGGTTCTTTCGACCCAGTACTTC,CASSEASGVLSTQYF
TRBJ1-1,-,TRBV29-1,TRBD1,TGCAGCGTTGAAGGGGGCAGGGGGCTTCTGAACACTGAAGCTTTCTTT,CSVEGGRGLLNTEAFF
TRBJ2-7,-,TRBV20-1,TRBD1,TGCAGTGCTAGTGAGGGGGCGGTATACGAGCAGTACTTC,CSASEGAVYEQYF
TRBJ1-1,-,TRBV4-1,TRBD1,TGCGCCAGCAGCCTACAGGGGTTGGGGACTGAAGCTTTCTTT,CASSLQGLGTEAFF
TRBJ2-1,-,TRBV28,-,TGTGCCAGCAGTTTCTCAAGACGGGGGTCCAATGAGCAGTTCTTC,CASSFSRRGSNEQFF
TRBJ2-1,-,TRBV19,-,TGTGCCAGTAGTATTCGGGTAGGCGAGCAGTTCTTC,CASSIRVGEQFF
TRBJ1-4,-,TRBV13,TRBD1,TGTGCCAGCAGCTACTCGATGGGGACAGGGGGAGAAAAACTGTTTTTT,CASSYSMGTGGEKLFF
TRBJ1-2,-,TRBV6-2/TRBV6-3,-,TGTGCCAGCAGTTGGGGGGATAATGGCTACACCTTC,CASSWGDNGYTF
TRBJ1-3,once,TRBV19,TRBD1,TGTGCCAGTAGTATGATGGGACAGGCCTTCTCTGGAAACACCATATATTTT,CASSMMGQAFSGNTIYF
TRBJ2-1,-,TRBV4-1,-,TGCGCCAGCAGCCTGGGCTATTCGTCCTCATACGATGACAATGAGCAGTTCTTC,CASSLGYSSSYDDNEQFF
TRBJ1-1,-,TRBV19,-,TGTGCCAGTAGTAGGAGGACAGAAACTGAAGCTTTCTTT,CASSRRTETEAFF